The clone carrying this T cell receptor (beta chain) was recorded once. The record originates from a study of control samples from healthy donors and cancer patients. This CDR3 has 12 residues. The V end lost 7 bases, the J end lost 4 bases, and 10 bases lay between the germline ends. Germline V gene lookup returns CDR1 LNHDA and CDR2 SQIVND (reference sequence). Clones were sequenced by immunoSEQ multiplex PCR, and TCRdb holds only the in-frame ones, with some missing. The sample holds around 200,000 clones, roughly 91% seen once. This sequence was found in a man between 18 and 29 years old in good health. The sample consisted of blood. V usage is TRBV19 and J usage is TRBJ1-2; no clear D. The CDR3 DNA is TGTGCCAGTAATAGGCCGTCCTATGGCTACACCTTC. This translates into CASNRPSYGYTF.